The 30 T cell receptor beta chains below were found in one sample sequenced in a study of OX40 agonist ivuxolimab in advanced cancers. Clones were read by immunoSEQ multiplex PCR, and TCRdb kept only the in-frame ones, dropping some. The sample holds tens of thousands of clones, around 93% seen once. The source material was CD4+ or CD8+ T cells sorted from blood, sampled in a trial of the OX40 agonist ivuxolimab. The receptors here all came from an adult with an advanced solid tumor such as melanoma, head and neck, liver or kidney cancer.

This chain connects TRBV19 to TRBJ1-4, with D unresolved. V was cut by 7 bases and J by 4 bases, with 13 bases left in between. Germline CDR1 is LNHDA and CDR2 is SQIVND (reference sequence). CDR3 length equals 14 residues. CDR3 bases: TGTGCCAGTAACCTAGACGGAAATAATGAAAAACTGTTTTTT. Translation gives CASNLDGNNEKLFF.

This clone was recorded once. The V gene is TRBV5-5, the J gene TRBJ1-1, with D uncertain. V lost 0 bases and J lost 6, with 9 bases in between. Per the germline V gene, CDR1 is SGHKS and CDR2 is YYEKEE (reference sequence). The CDR3 contains 13 residues. CDR3 nucleotide sequence: TGTGCCAGCAGCTTGGGAGGGTGGCCTGAAGCTTTCTTT. It is translated as CASSLGGWPEAFF.

This chain links TRBV5-1 with TRBJ2-7; 8 bases align to TRBD1. From germline, CDR1 is SGHRS and CDR2 YFSETQ. The V gene end was trimmed by 4 bases and the J gene end by 3 bases; junction bases not matched to a gene: 12. This CDR3 has 16 residues. DNA for the CDR3: TGCGCCAGCAGCCCCGGGACAGGAGGGACTTTCTACGAGCAGTACGTC. As protein: CASSPGTGGTFYEQYV.

This clone was observed a single time. The chain couples TRBV5-6 to TRBJ1-5; 10 nucleotides align to TRBD1. Germline CDR1 reads SGHDT; CDR2 reads YYEEEE. V lost 2 bases and J lost 6; bases outside the gene matches: 5. This CDR3 comprises 15 residues. In DNA form, the CDR3 reads TGTGCCAGCAGCTTAGACAGGGGGCGCGTTCAGCCCCAGCATTTT. This gives the protein CASSLDRGRVQPQHF.

The CDR3 DNA follows: TGTGCCAGCAGCTTAGGGGACTCCAATCAGCCCCAGCATTTT. It is translated as CASSLGDSNQPQHF. The chain uses TRBV7-6 and TRBJ1-5; D possibly corresponds to TRBD1 (5 bases). The CDR3 is 14 amino acids. V lost 1 base, J lost 3 bases, and 7 bases lay in between. Germline assignment: CDR1 SGHVS and CDR2 FNYEAQ. Together with reference TRBV7-6 and TRBJ1-5, the CDR3 gives the full variable domain: GAGVSQSPRYKVTKRGQDVALRCDPISGHVSLYWYRQALGQGPEFLTYFNYEAQQDKSGLPNDRFSAERPEGSISTLTIQRTEQRDSAMYRCASSLGDSNQPQHFGDGTRLSIL.

The V gene is TRBV7-3, the J gene TRBJ1-1; unclear D gene. With 1 base removed from V and 1 base from J, the gap between germline ends came to 10 bases. There are 15 residues in the CDR3. The V gene's germline CDR1 is SGHTA and CDR2 FQGTGA. CDR3 nucleotides: TGTGCCAGCAGCTTAATTCGGGGTACGAACACTGAAGCTTTCTTT. Translation: CASSLIRGTNTEAFF.

In the case of this clone: A read error may explain this, as a much larger clone is one base away. The chain carries TRBV6-1 and TRBJ2-5, with D perhaps TRBD1 or TRBD2 (5 bases each). CDR1 and CDR2 from the germline V gene are MNHNS and SASEGT. With 4 bases removed from V and 5 bases from J, the gap between germline ends came to 14 bases. The CDR3 is 14 amino acids. The CDR3 here is CASSGGGSGETQYF. The CDR3 DNA reads as TGTGCCAGCAGTGGGGGCGGATCGGGGGAGACCCAGTACTTC.

CDR3 amino acids: CASSGQGRFTDTQYF. The DNA for the CDR3 is TGTGCCAGCAGTGGACAGGGGAGATTCACAGATACGCAGTATTTT. This chain connects TRBV2 to TRBJ2-3; 8 nucleotides line up with TRBD1. The CDR3 has 15 amino acids. Germline V gives CDR1 SNHLY, CDR2 FYNNEI. J was trimmed by 2 bases and V by 4 bases; bases with no gene match: 5.

The J gene is TRBJ2-1, the V gene TRBV13; D remains unclear. CDR1 is PRHDT, CDR2 FYEKMQ, per germline (reference sequence). The CDR3 is 14 residues long. Trimming removed 3 bases from V and 7 bases from J, with 13 bases in between. CDR3 in amino acids: CASSFNVRRNEQFF. The CDR3 region has the DNA TGTGCCAGCAGCTTTAACGTCCGAAGGAATGAGCAGTTCTTC.

The CDR3 is CASSLTYEQYF. CDR3 DNA: TGTGCCAGCAGCTTAACCTACGAGCAGTACTTC. The rearrangement uses TRBV7-9 and TRBJ2-7; D is undetermined. Trimming removed 2 bases at V and 2 bases at J, with 1 base between. This CDR3 is built from 11 residues. Germline loops: CDR1 SEHNR, CDR2 FQNEAQ (reference sequence). Drawing the rest from reference TRBV7-9 and TRBJ2-7, the complete variable domain is DTGVSQNPRHKITKRGQNVTFRCDPISEHNRLYWYRQTLGQGPEFLTYFQNEAQLEKSRLLSDRFSAERPKGSFSTLEIQRTEQGDSAMYLCASSLTYEQYFGPGTRLTVT.

This chain uses TRBV4-3 with TRBJ2-1, with D perhaps TRBD2 (5 bases). Looked up from germline, CDR1 is LGHNA and CDR2 is YSLEER. The CDR3 length is 16 residues. V was shortened by 3 bases and J by 4 bases, with 16 bases between the two germline ends. The CDR3 sequence: CASSQYTGTSYNEQFF. The CDR3 nucleotides are TGCGCCAGCAGCCAGTATACGGGAACGAGTTACAATGAGCAGTTCTTC.

The chain couples TRBV6-4 to TRBJ2-1; the D is unclear. This CDR3 has 13 amino acids. Between the trimmed V and J ends, which lost 2 bases and 5 bases, there was a span of 7 bases. The germline gives CDR1 MRHNA, CDR2 SNTAGT. The CDR3 DNA reads TGTGCCAGCAGTGACCCTCCAAACAATGAGCAGTTCTTC. As protein: CASSDPPNNEQFF.

The chain links TRBV29-1 to TRBJ2-3, with 9 bases aligning to TRBD1. With V trimmed by 8 bases and J by 6 bases, 9 bases remained unmatched. The CDR3 sequence is 13 residues long. Per the germline V gene, CDR1 is SQVTM and CDR2 is ANQGSEA. CDR3 in amino acids: CSPSYRGPDTQYF. The DNA of the CDR3 is TGCAGCCCCTCCTACAGGGGGCCCGATACGCAGTATTTT.

This rearrangement joins TRBV27 to TRBJ1-5, with D possibly matching TRBD1 (6 bases). Germline V gene lookup returns CDR1 MNHEY and CDR2 SMNVEV (reference sequence). V was shortened by 1 base and J by 2 bases, with 9 bases between the two germline ends. This CDR3 comprises 15 residues. This CDR3 reads CASSLLGAGNQPQHF. DNA for the CDR3: TGTGCCAGCAGTTTATTGGGGGCAGGCAATCAGCCCCAGCATTTT.

V gene TRBV6-5 combines with J gene TRBJ2-3, with D unresolved. Trimming removed 6 bases at V and 3 bases at J, with 13 bases between. Germline V gene lookup returns CDR1 MNHEY and CDR2 SVGAGI. The CDR3 is 14 amino acids. The CDR3 is CASSGPVATDTQYF. CDR3 DNA sequence: TGTGCCAGCAGCGGTCCGGTGGCAACAGATACGCAGTATTTT.

The table lists this clone with a count of one. The chain couples TRBV5-8 to TRBJ2-7; 7 bases align to TRBD1. Germline-derived CDR1 and CDR2 are SGHTS and YDEGEE. This CDR3 contains 16 residues. The V segment lost 4 bases and the J segment 3 bases; nucleotides outside the gene matches: 13. CDR3 coding DNA: TGTGCCAGCAGCCCCTCCCTAGACAGGGCGATCTACGAGCAGTACGTC. Its protein product is CASSPSLDRAIYEQYV.

The V and J genes are TRBV5-8 and TRBJ2-3, with a possible D match to TRBD2 (6 bases). The CDR3 extends over 15 amino acids. Trimming cost V 4 bases and J 1 base, with 13 bases left between them. CDR1 and CDR2 from the germline V gene are SGHTS and YDEGEE. The CDR3 loop reads CASSARGLGTDTQYF. The CDR3 bases are TGTGCCAGCAGCGCGAGGGGACTGGGCACAGATACGCAGTATTTT. Full variable domain (outside the CDR3, taken from reference TRBV5-8 and TRBJ2-3): EAGVTQSPTHLIKTRGQQATLRCSPISGHTSVYWYQQALGLGLQFLLWYDEGEERNRGNFPPRFSGRQFPNYSSELNVNALELEDSALYLCASSARGLGTDTQYFGPGTRLTVL.

This chain joins TRBV7-9 and TRBJ2-2; 7 bases are a match to TRBD2. The CDR3 length is 17 residues. Per the germline V gene, CDR1 is SEHNR and CDR2 is FQNEAQ (reference sequence). V shed 5 bases, J shed 2 bases, and the junction held 11 bases outside the gene matches. CDR3 protein: CASSPQMQRGNTGELFF. Written as DNA, the CDR3 is TGTGCCAGCAGCCCCCAGATGCAGCGGGGTAACACCGGGGAGCTGTTTTTT.

The V call is TRBV5-1, the J call TRBJ1-4; a weak D match, TRBD1 (5 bases). CDR3 size: 18 residues. The germline gives CDR1 SGHRS, CDR2 YFSETQ. Deletions cut 4 bases from V and 4 bases from J, with 23 bases between. CDR3 DNA sequence: TGCGCCAGCAGCCCTATCACCGAAGGTGGGGGAGATAATGAAAAACTGTTTTTT. It codes for CASSPITEGGGDNEKLFF.

This chain connects TRBV6-5 to TRBJ1-2, with a weak D call TRBD1 (6 bases). Germline V gene lookup returns CDR1 MNHEY and CDR2 SVGAGI. The CDR3 loop spans 14 amino acids. Trimming pared 0 bases from V and 8 bases from J, leaving 13 bases between. CDR3 loop: CASSYSGGAAGYTF. CDR3 bases: TGTGCCAGCAGTTACTCGGGGGGGGCGGCGGGCTACACCTTC.

This sequence joins TRBV7-6 and TRBJ2-2; D call uncertain. The germline gives CDR1 SGHVS, CDR2 FNYEAQ. V was shortened by 5 bases and J by 3 bases, with 13 bases between the two germline ends. CDR3 size: 15 residues. CDR3 region: CASSEVNKDTGELFF. The CDR3 bases are TGTGCCAGCAGCGAAGTCAATAAGGACACCGGGGAGCTGTTTTTT.

The chain has TRBV4-1 and TRBJ1-2; weak D call: TRBD1 (5 bases). Germline CDR1 MGHRA, CDR2 YSYEKL. V lost 1 base and J 5 bases, leaving 17 bases between the germline ends. The CDR3 contains 16 residues. CDR3 amino acids: CASSQGGQGGIYGYTF. The CDR3 DNA sequence: TGCGCCAGCAGCCAAGGAGGGCAGGGCGGAATATATGGCTACACCTTC.

With regard to this clone: Other nucleotide sequences from this sample produce the same CDR3. V gene TRBV4-3 combines with J gene TRBJ2-6; D is uncertain. Trimming shortened V by 0 bases and J by 0 bases, and 6 bases separated the two germline ends. The CDR3 covers 16 residues. CDR1 and CDR2 from the germline V gene are LGHNA and YSLEER. The CDR3 protein is CASSQETGSGANVLTF. CDR3 DNA sequence: TGCGCCAGCAGCCAAGAGACGGGCTCTGGGGCCAACGTCCTGACTTTC.

On this clone: One end of the junction is discordant with germline, which a read error may explain. The V call is TRBV9, the J call TRBJ1-1, with TRBD1 as a possible D gene (5 bases). The CDR3 runs 15 residues. The germline gives CDR1 SGDLS, CDR2 YYNGEE. The CDR3 loop is CASSVFGGSNPEAFF. DNA for the CDR3: TGTGCCAGCAGCGTATTTGGGGGGTCGAACCCTGAAGCTTTCTTT. Combining the CDR3 with reference TRBV9 and TRBJ1-1 gives the whole variable domain DSGVTQTPKHLITATGQRVTLRCSPRSGDLSVYWYQQSLDQGLQFLIQYYNGEERAKGNILERFSAQQFPDLHSELNLSSLELGDSALYFCASSVFGGSNPEAFFGQGTRLTVV.

This chain uses TRBV21-1 with TRBJ2-4. TRBV21-1 is a pseudogene. The CDR3 loop spans 20 amino acids. CDR3 sequence (DNA): TGTGCCAGCAGCAAAAAAAAGAGGGGGACTGGGAGTCTAGCCAAAAACATTCAGTACTTC. Encoded protein: CASSKKKRGTGSLAKNIQYF.

The rearrangement joins TRBV7-2 to TRBJ1-1; D call uncertain. The CDR3 has 14 residues. Trimming took 5 bases from V and 10 from J, leaving 20 bases between them. The germline CDR1 and CDR2 sequences are SGHTA and FQGNSA. The CDR3 reads CASSGLGMAEVAFF. As DNA, the CDR3 is TGTGCCAGCAGCGGTCTGGGTATGGCGGAGGTAGCTTTCTTT.

The genes are TRBV6-6 and TRBJ2-7; D ambiguous. Trimming took off 5 bases at V and 2 bases at J, with 4 bases between the two ends. There are 11 residues in the CDR3. Germline CDR1 is MNHNY and CDR2 is SVGAGI (reference sequence). This chain's CDR3 is CASSQTYEQYF. CDR3 DNA: TGTGCCAGCAGTCAAACCTACGAGCAGTACTTC.

The genes are TRBV9 and TRBJ2-5; D gene ambiguous. Germline V gives CDR1 SGDLS, CDR2 YYNGEE. The CDR3 contains 14 residues. V was clipped by 0 bases and J by 2 bases, with 8 bases between them. Here the CDR3 DNA reads TGTGCCAGCAGCGTAGTTGGCGAACAAGAGACCCAGTACTTC. Amino acids: CASSVVGEQETQYF. The variable domain in full, with the rest retrieved from reference TRBV9 and TRBJ2-5, is DSGVTQTPKHLITATGQRVTLRCSPRSGDLSVYWYQQSLDQGLQFLIQYYNGEERAKGNILERFSAQQFPDLHSELNLSSLELGDSALYFCASSVVGEQETQYFGPGTRLLVL.

This chain connects TRBV7-3 to TRBJ1-1; D gene uncertain. The CDR3 has 15 residues. The V gene's germline CDR1 is SGHTA and CDR2 FQGTGA. Trimming took off 5 bases at V and 0 bases at J, with 13 bases between the two ends. Here the CDR3 DNA reads TGTGCCAGCAGCCCTGGGTACGGTGTGAACACTGAAGCTTTCTTT. Translation: CASSPGYGVNTEAFF.

This clone is labeled medium-sized. The chain combines TRBV7-8 with TRBJ2-7; 8 bases agree with TRBD1. This CDR3 is built from 13 residues. Germline lookup yields CDR1 SGHVS and CDR2 FQNEAQ. The V and J ends lost 3 bases and 6 bases, in that order; junction bases with no gene match: 4. Here the CDR3 reads CASSLTGEGEQYV. In nucleotides, the CDR3 is TGTGCCAGCAGCTTGACAGGGGAAGGCGAGCAGTACGTC.